This record covers a single T cell receptor (beta chain). The data were obtained in a study of blood T cell repertoires in COVID-19. The germline gives CDR1 LGHDT, CDR2 YNNKEL (reference sequence). Deletions cut 0 bases from V and 8 bases from J, with 10 bases between. This CDR3 contains 13 residues. This table comes from immunoSEQ multiplex PCR, and its TCRdb copy is limited to in-frame clones, with some not included. The sample shows over 250,000 clones, over 80% of them seen only once. V gene TRBV3-1 (or the pseudogene TRBV3-2) combines with J gene TRBJ1-1, with D unresolved. Sequenced input: peripheral blood. The TCR sequence derives from a middle-aged woman who had recovered from COVID-19. In DNA form, the CDR3 reads TGTGCCAGCAGCCAAGATACTGGACTCGAAGCTTTCTTT. This translates into CASSQDTGLEAFF.